The entry below describes one T cell receptor beta chain. No antigen is known for it. The sample originates from a study of vaccination and CD4 T cells after COVID-19. Treatment of the sample: roughly 10-day PBMC culture with coronavirus spike peptide pools or control peptides (ViraFEST assay). The ViraFEST method relied on peptide pools to expand antigen-specific T cells, followed by TCR sequencing. Oncomine TCR Beta short-read sequencing was applied to DNA from cultured CD4+ T cells. TCRdb fed the PCR reads into MiXCR, producing one record per CDR3 protein. The profile shows about 23,000 distinct CDR3 sequences, roughly 44% of them singletons. This CDR3 comprises 14 residues. V lost 1 base to trimming and J lost 6 bases, with 14 bases between them. CDR1 is SGDLS and CDR2 is YYNGEE in the germline V gene.

Specimen: CD4+ T cells from blood, cultured in vitro, collected before SARS-CoV-2 vaccination. The sequence was obtained from a human donor who received a COVID-19 vaccine. The rearrangement uses TRBV9 and TRBJ2-7; the D is unclear. For the CDR3, the DNA is TGTGCCAGCAGCGTAAGGCATCGAGACGGCGAGCAGTACTTC. This gives the protein CASSVRHRDGEQYF.